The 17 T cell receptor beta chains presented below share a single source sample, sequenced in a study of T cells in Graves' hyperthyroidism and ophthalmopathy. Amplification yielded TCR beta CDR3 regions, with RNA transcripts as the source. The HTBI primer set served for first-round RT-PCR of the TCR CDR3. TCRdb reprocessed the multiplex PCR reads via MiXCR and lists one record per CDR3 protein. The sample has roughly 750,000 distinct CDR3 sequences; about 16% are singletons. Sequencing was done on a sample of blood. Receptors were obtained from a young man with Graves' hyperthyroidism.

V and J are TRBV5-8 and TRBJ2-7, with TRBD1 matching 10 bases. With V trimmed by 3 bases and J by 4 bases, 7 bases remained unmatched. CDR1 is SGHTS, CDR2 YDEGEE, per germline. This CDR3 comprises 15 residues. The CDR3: CASSWDRGRPYEQYF. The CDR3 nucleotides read TGTGCCAGCAGCTGGGACAGGGGTCGACCATACGAGCAGTACTTC.

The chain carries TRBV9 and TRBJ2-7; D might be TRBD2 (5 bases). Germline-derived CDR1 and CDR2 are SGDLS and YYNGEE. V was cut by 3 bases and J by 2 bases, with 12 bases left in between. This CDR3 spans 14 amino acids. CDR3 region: CASSAYDGTYEQYF. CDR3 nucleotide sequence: TGTGCCAGCAGCGCCTACGACGGGACCTACGAGCAGTACTTC.

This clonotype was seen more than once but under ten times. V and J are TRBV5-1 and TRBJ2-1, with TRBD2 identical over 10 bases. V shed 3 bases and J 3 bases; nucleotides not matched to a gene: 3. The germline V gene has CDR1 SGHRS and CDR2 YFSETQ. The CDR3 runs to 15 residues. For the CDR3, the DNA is TGCGCCAGCAGCTCTAGCGGGGGAGTCTACAATGAGCAGTTCTTC. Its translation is CASSSSGGVYNEQFF.

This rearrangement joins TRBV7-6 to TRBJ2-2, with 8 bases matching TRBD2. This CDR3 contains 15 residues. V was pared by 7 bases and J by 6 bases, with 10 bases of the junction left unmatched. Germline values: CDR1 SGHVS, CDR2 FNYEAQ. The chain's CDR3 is CASTPAGVHPGELFF. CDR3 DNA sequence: TGTGCCAGCACCCCAGCGGGAGTTCACCCCGGGGAGCTGTTTTTT.

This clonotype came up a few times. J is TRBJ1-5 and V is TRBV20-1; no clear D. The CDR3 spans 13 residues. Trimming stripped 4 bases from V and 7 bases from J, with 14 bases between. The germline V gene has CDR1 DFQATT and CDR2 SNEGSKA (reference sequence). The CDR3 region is CSAILAGRQPQHF. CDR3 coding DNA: TGCAGTGCTATCCTCGCGGGTCGGCAGCCCCAGCATTTT.

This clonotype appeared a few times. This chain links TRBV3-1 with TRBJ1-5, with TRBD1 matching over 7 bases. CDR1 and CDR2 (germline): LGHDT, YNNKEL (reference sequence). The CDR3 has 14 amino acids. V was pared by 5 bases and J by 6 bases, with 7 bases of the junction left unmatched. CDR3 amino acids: CASSGVTGLQPQHF. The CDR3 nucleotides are TGTGCCAGCAGCGGGGTGACAGGGCTTCAGCCCCAGCATTTT.

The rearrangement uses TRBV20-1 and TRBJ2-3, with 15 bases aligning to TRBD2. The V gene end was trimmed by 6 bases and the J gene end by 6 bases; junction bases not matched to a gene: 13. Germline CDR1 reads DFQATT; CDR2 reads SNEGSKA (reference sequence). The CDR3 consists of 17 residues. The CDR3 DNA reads TGCAGTGCCCAAGATCGGACTAGCGGGAGGGCCCACGATACGCAGTATTTT. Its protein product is CSAQDRTSGRAHDTQYF.

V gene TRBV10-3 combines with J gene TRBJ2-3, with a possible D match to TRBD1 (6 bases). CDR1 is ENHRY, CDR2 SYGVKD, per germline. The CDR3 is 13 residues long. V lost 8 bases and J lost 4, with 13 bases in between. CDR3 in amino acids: CAISGAPADTQYF. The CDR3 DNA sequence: TGTGCCATCTCAGGGGCTCCAGCAGATACGCAGTATTTT.

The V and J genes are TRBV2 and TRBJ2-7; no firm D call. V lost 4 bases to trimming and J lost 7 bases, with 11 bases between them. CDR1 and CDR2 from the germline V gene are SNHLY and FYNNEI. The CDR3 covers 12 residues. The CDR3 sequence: CASSAMRLEQYF. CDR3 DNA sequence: TGTGCCAGCAGTGCCATGCGGTTGGAGCAGTACTTC.

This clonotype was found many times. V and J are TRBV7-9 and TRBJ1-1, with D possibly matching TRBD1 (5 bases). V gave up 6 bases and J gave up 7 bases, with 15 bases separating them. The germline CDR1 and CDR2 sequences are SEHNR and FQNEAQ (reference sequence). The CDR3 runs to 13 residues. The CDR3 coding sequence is TGTGCCAGCAGTTTTAAGACAGACGGTGAAGCTTTCTTT. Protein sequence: CASSFKTDGEAFF.

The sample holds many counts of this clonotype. For the CDR3, the DNA is TGTGCCAGCAGTTTTTCAGGGTGGAGCTCCTACGAGCAGTACTTC. Translation gives CASSFSGWSSYEQYF. The chain employs TRBV28 and TRBJ2-7; maybe TRBD1 (5 bases). The germline V gene has CDR1 MDHEN and CDR2 SYDVKM. Between the trimmed V and J ends, which lost 3 bases and 0 bases, there was a span of 12 bases. There are 15 residues in the CDR3.

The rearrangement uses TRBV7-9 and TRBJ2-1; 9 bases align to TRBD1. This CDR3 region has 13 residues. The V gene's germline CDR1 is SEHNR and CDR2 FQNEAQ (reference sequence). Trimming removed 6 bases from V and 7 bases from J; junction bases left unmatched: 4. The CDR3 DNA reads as TGTGCCAGCAGGTGGACAGGGGAGAATGAGCAGTTCTTC. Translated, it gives CASRWTGENEQFF. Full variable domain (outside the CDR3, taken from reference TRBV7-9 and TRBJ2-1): DTGVSQNPRHKITKRGQNVTFRCDPISEHNRLYWYRQTLGQGPEFLTYFQNEAQLEKSRLLSDRFSAERPKGSFSTLEIQRTEQGDSAMYLCASRWTGENEQFFGPGTRLTVL.

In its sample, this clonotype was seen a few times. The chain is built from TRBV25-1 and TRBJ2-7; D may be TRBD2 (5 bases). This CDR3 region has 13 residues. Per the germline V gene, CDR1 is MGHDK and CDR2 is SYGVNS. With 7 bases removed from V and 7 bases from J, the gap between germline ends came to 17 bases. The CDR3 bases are TGTGCCAGCACCCGGACTGGATTGAGGGAGCAGTACTTC. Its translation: CASTRTGLREQYF.

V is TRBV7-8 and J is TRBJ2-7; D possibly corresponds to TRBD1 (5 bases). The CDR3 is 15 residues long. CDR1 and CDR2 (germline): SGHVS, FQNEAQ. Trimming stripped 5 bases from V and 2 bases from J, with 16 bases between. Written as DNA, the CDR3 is TGTGCCAGCAGCCCAGATAGGTCAGGGCCCTACGAGCAGTACTTC. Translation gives CASSPDRSGPYEQYF.

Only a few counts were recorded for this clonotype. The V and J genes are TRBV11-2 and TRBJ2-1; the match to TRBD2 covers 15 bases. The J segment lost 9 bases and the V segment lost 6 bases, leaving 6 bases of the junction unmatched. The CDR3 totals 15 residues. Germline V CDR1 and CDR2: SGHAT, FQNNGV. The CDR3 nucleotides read TGTGCCAGCAGTCCCGGACTAGCGGGAGGGATTGAGCAGTTCTTC. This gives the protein CASSPGLAGGIEQFF.

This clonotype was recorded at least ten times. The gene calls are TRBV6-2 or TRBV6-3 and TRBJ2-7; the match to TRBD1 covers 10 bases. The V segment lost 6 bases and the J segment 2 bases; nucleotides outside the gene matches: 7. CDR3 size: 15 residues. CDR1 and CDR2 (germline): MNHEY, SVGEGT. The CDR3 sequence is CASRTPGQGTYEQYF. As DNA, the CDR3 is TGTGCCAGCAGAACGCCGGGACAGGGGACCTACGAGCAGTACTTC.

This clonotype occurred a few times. This CDR3 reads CASSRRGSANYGYTF. Written as DNA, the CDR3 is TGTGCCAGCAGTCGGAGAGGGTCTGCTAACTATGGCTACACCTTC. The rearrangement joins TRBV12-3 or TRBV12-4 to TRBJ1-2; D call uncertain. Deletions cut 5 bases from V and 0 bases from J, with 13 bases between. The CDR3 is 15 residues long.